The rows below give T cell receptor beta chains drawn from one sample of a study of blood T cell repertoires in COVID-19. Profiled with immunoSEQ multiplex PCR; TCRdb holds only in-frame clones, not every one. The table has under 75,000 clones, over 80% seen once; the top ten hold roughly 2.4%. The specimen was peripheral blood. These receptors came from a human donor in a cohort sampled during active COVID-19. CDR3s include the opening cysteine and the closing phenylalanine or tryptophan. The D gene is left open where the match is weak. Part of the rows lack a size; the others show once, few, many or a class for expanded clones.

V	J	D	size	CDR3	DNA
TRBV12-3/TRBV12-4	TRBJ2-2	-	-	CASHRASGELFF	TGTGCCAGCCACAGGGCGAGCGGGGAGCTGTTTTTT
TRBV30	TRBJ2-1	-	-	CAWSRKGRLGNEQFF	TGTGCCTGGAGCCGTAAGGGGCGCCTGGGCAATGAGCAGTTCTTC
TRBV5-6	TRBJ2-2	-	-	CASSSGSGELFF	TGTGCCAGCAGCTCAGGGTCCGGGGAGCTGTTTTTT
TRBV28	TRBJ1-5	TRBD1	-	CASSLPGTGIQPQHF	TGTGCCAGCAGTCTACCCGGGACAGGGATTCAGCCCCAGCATTTT
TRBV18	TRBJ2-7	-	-	CASSPVDSSSYEQYF	TGTGCCAGCTCACCAGTCGACAGCAGCTCCTACGAGCAGTACTTC
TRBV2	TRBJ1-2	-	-	CASIRRTGDGYTF	TGTGCCAGCATCAGGCGGACTGGGGATGGCTACACCTTC
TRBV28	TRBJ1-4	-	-	CASSRRTGKTNEKLFF	TGTGCCAGCAGTCGACGGACGGGGAAAACTAATGAAAAACTGTTTTTT
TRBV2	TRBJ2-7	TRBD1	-	CASSEIQGQIYEQYF	TGTGCCAGCAGTGAAATCCAGGGACAGATCTACGAGCAGTACTTC
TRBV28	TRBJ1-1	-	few	CASGGDTEAFF	TGTGCCAGCGGAGGGGACACTGAAGCTTTCTTT
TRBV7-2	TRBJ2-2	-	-	CASSQRSPTGELFF	TGTGCCAGCAGCCAGCGGAGTCCCACCGGGGAGCTGTTTTTT
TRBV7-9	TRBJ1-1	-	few	CASSLREGNTEAFF	TGTGCCAGCAGCCTCAGGGAGGGGAACACTGAAGCTTTCTTT
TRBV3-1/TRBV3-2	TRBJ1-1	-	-	CASSSAKGPSNTEAFF	TGTGCCAGCAGCTCCGCGAAGGGGCCATCGAACACTGAAGCTTTCTTT
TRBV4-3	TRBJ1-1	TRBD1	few	CASSQTGVTEAFF	TGCGCCAGCAGCCAAACAGGGGTGACTGAAGCTTTCTTT
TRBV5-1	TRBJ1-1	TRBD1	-	CATKTGMNTEAFF	TGCGCCACCAAGACAGGGATGAACACTGAAGCTTTCTTT
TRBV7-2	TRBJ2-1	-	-	CASSLEDSSYNEQFF	TGTGCCAGCAGCTTAGAAGACTCCTCCTACAATGAGCAGTTCTTC
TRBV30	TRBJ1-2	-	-	CAGEVRAFPHYGYTF	TGTGCCGGTGAGGTGAGGGCCTTCCCACATTATGGCTACACCTTC
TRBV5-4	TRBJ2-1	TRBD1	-	CASSIGQGYNEQFF	TGTGCCAGCAGCATCGGACAGGGCTACAATGAGCAGTTCTTC
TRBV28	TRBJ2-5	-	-	CASSPMHELARKTQYF	TGTGCCAGCAGTCCCATGCATGAGCTAGCGAGAAAGACCCAGTACTTC
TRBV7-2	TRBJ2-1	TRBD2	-	CASRISGGINSYNEQFF	TGTGCCAGCAGGATAAGCGGGGGGATTAACTCCTACAATGAGCAGTTCTTC
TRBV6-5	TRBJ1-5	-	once	CASGPGDGNQPQHF	TGTGCCAGCGGCCCAGGGGACGGCAATCAGCCCCAGCATTTT
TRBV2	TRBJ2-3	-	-	CAWSGTRISKNTQYF	TGTGCCTGGTCCGGGACACGCATTTCCAAGAATACGCAGTATTTT
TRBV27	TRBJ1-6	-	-	CASRGGGYNSPLHF	TGTGCCAGCAGGGGGGGTGGGTATAATTCACCCCTCCACTTT
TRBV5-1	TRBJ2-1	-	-	CASSLGRRDNEQFF	TGCGCCAGCAGCTTGGGAAGGAGAGACAATGAGCAGTTCTTC
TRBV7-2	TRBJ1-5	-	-	CASSYGPGRRQPQHF	TGTGCCAGCAGCTATGGCCCGGGGAGGAGGCAGCCCCAGCATTTT
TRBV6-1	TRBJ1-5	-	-	CASSEAIATSWGNQPQHF	TGTGCCAGCAGTGAAGCCATAGCGACATCATGGGGCAATCAGCCCCAGCATTTT
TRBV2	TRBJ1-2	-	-	CASSEWGRVGYGYTF	TGTGCCAGCAGTGAATGGGGCAGGGTCGGCTATGGCTACACCTTC
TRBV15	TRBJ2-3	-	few	CATSISGGGTQYF	TGTGCCACCAGCATCTCCGGGGGTGGTACGCAGTATTTT
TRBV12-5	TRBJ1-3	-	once	CASGQGRGNTIYF	TGTGCTAGTGGCCAGGGCCGGGGAAACACCATATATTTT
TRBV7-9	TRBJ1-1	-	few	CASSLPQTANTEAFF	TGTGCCAGCAGCCTCCCACAGACAGCGAACACTGAAGCTTTCTTT
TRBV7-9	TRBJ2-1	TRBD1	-	CASSPTGTGGPNRYNEQFF	TGTGCCAGCAGCCCCACCGGGACAGGGGGCCCTAACCGGTACAATGAGCAGTTCTTC
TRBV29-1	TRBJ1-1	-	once	CRQGLAFF	TGCAGGCAGGGTCTAGCTTTCTTT
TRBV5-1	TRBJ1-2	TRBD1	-	CASSQRDRAYGYTF	TGCGCCAGCAGCCAGAGGGACAGGGCCTATGGCTACACCTTC